The clone carrying this T cell receptor beta chain has only one observation. Its target is unknown. The data originate from a study of OX40 agonist ivuxolimab in advanced cancers. Study-wide context: There were three patients with partial responses, one having hepatocellular carcinoma and two cutaneous melanoma. General observations from the study: In CD8+ T cells, expanded clones were on average more numerous than in CD4+.

Profiled with immunoSEQ multiplex PCR; TCRdb holds only in-frame clones, not every one. The sample lists about 60,000 clones; around 86% were seen once. CDR1 is SGHAT and CDR2 is FQNNGV in the germline V gene. V shed 2 bases and J 5 bases; nucleotides not matched to a gene: 6. The CDR3 length is 16 residues. The TCR comes from an adult with an advanced solid tumor such as melanoma, head and neck, liver or kidney cancer. The chain joins TRBV11-2 to TRBJ2-3, with TRBD2 matching over 11 bases. The material was CD4+ or CD8+ T cells sorted from blood, obtained in a trial of the OX40 agonist ivuxolimab. The CDR3 spells CASSLLLAGGGDTQYF. The CDR3 DNA is TGTGCCAGCAGCTTACTTCTAGCGGGGGGTGGAGATACGCAGTATTTT.